One sample yielded the 3 T cell receptor beta chains listed below, sequenced in a study of T cell responses to AZD1222 COVID-19 vaccine. Using immunoSEQ multiplex PCR, the repertoire was profiled, and TCRdb retains in-frame clones only, with some absent. Among about 130,000 clones listed, around 85% were seen once. The sequencing here drew on peripheral blood, taken on day 0 of AZD1222 vaccination. These receptors all stem from an adult in good health.

The V call is TRBV7-2, the J call TRBJ1-5; TRBD1 agrees at 8 bases. Unmatched junction bases numbered 18, after V lost 4 bases and J lost 7 bases. The V gene's germline CDR1 is SGHTA and CDR2 FQGNSA. The CDR3 has 18 residues. The CDR3 bases are TGTGCCAGCAGCTCAGGGGGCCCCCGGGGGGGGTTTGGCCAGCCCCAGCATTTT. Its protein is CASSSGGPRGGFGQPQHF.

This chain connects TRBV4-1 to TRBJ1-3; no definite D call. Germline assignment: CDR1 MGHRA and CDR2 YSYEKL. This CDR3 has 15 amino acids. Trimming removed 0 bases from V and 4 bases from J, with 10 bases in between. In nucleotides, the CDR3 is TGCGCCAGCAGCCAAGATCGGGCGGGAGGAAACACCATATATTTT. It is translated as CASSQDRAGGNTIYF.

The chain links TRBV29-1 to TRBJ2-7, with 10 bases aligning to TRBD2. The V and J ends lost 1 base and 3 bases, in that order; junction bases with no gene match: 6. The CDR3 spans 15 residues. Germline-derived CDR1 and CDR2 are SQVTM and ANQGSEA. This chain's CDR3 is CSVEGLAGFDYEQYF. DNA for the CDR3: TGCAGCGTTGAAGGACTAGCGGGTTTTGACTACGAGCAGTACTTC.